Below are 31 T cell receptor beta chains sequenced from a single sample in a study of regulatory T cells in long-lasting Graves disease. Indicated time point: newly diagnosed GD, antithyroid drugs for less than 3 months. The TCR library was made from RNA extracted from PBMCs. Combining iRepertoire HTBI primers with Arm-PCR of CDR3 regions, the authors built TCR beta libraries. TCRdb processed the multiplex PCR reads anew with MiXCR; each CDR3 protein has one entry. Of about 620,000 distinct CDR3 sequences in the sample, about 16% are singletons; the top ten hold about 18%. These data are also associated with another study on T cells in Graves' hyperthyroidism and ophthalmopathy.

Sequences were derived from peripheral blood mononuclear cells (PBMCs), sampled at new diagnosis, from a patient treated with antithyroid drugs. These receptors were taken from a woman aged 25-40 years with Graves disease.

There are many counts of this clonotype. This rearrangement joins TRBV27 to TRBJ1-1, with no clear D. V gave up 6 bases and J gave up 4 bases, with 15 bases separating them. The CDR3 is made up of 14 amino acids. Germline V gives CDR1 MNHEY, CDR2 SMNVEV (reference sequence). CDR3 nucleotides: TGTGCCAGCAGCCCGTTGGGGTCGGGCACTGAAGCTTTCTTT. It codes for CASSPLGSGTEAFF.

This rearrangement joins TRBV10-3 to TRBJ2-2; possible D gene TRBD1, 6 bases. The V gene lost 5 bases and the J gene lost 5 bases, with 12 bases spanning the gap. The CDR3 runs to 14 residues. Germline V gene sequence: CDR1 ENHRY, CDR2 SYGVKD. CDR3 in DNA: TGTGCCATCAGTCCGGGACAAGCGACCGGGGAGCTGTTTTTT. It specifies CAISPGQATGELFF.

V usage is TRBV2 and J usage is TRBJ2-2, with TRBD2 identical over 10 bases. Germline trimming cut 4 bases from V and 6 bases from J; bases unmatched to any gene: 8. CDR1 and CDR2 from the germline V gene are SNHLY and FYNNEI. The CDR3 length is 16 residues. CDR3 nucleotide sequence: TGTGCCAGCAGTGCTTCTAGCGGGAGTAACGCCGGGGAGCTGTTTTTT. Amino acids: CASSASSGSNAGELFF.

This clonotype was counted many times. The chain is built from TRBV2 and TRBJ2-7; the match to TRBD2 covers 9 bases. Trimming took 6 bases from V and 2 from J; bases not matched to a gene: 5. Germline V gives CDR1 SNHLY, CDR2 FYNNEI. The CDR3 runs to 14 residues. The CDR3: CASSTLAGPYEQYF. The CDR3 nucleotides are TGTGCCAGCAGCACCCTAGCGGGACCCTACGAGCAGTACTTC.

This clonotype was observed at least ten times. This chain joins TRBV30 and TRBJ1-5, with D tentatively TRBD1 (6 bases). Germline CDR1 is GTSNPN and CDR2 is SVGIG (reference sequence). The CDR3 is made up of 13 amino acids. Trimming left V 2 bases short and J 7 bases short, with 12 bases between. CDR3 protein: CAWSRQGSQPQHF. The CDR3 nucleotides are TGTGCCTGGAGTCGGCAGGGGAGCCAGCCCCAGCATTTT. Together with reference TRBV30 and TRBJ1-5, the CDR3 gives the full variable domain: SQTIHQWPATLVQPVGSPLSLECTVEGTSNPNLYWYRQAAGRGLQLLFYSVGIGQISSEVPQNLSASRPQDRQFILSSKKLLLSDSGFYLCAWSRQGSQPQHFGDGTRLSIL.

This clonotype was seen only a few times. This chain uses TRBV18 with TRBJ2-1, with D possibly TRBD2 on 5 matching bases. V was trimmed by 3 bases and J by 10 bases, leaving 13 bases between them. This CDR3 contains 13 residues. CDR1 and CDR2 (germline): KGHSH, LQKENI. The CDR3 sequence is CASSPTNGAEQFF. The DNA for the CDR3 is TGTGCCAGCTCACCGACTAACGGCGCGGAGCAGTTCTTC.

This clonotype was seen ten or more times. V is TRBV29-1 and J is TRBJ2-1; D gene uncertain. Trimming shortened V by 7 bases and J by 6 bases, and 10 bases separated the two germline ends. Germline loops: CDR1 SQVTM, CDR2 ANQGSEA. The CDR3 consists of 11 residues. CDR3 DNA sequence: TGCAGCGGTGACAAGTTCAATGAGCAGTTCTTC. Protein: CSGDKFNEQFF.

This clonotype was counted at least ten times. A much larger clonotype is one base distant, so this may be a read error. This chain connects TRBV7-9 to TRBJ2-7; 9 bases fit TRBD1. CDR1 and CDR2 from the germline V gene are SEHNR and FQNEAQ (reference sequence). Unmatched junction bases numbered 5, after V lost 5 bases and J lost 3 bases. This CDR3 is built from 14 residues. The CDR3 is CASSHRDRDYEQYF. The CDR3 region has the DNA TGTGCCAGCAGCCACCGGGACAGGGACTACGAGCAGTACTTC.

Many counts were recorded for this clonotype. The chain carries TRBV29-1 and TRBJ1-2; D not certain. The CDR3 contains 12 residues. The V gene lost 6 bases and the J gene lost 6 bases, with 14 bases spanning the gap. From germline, CDR1 is SQVTM and CDR2 ANQGSEA. DNA for the CDR3: TGCAGCGTGACCGACAACATTAATGGCTACACCTTC. Its translation: CSVTDNINGYTF.

This clonotype was observed a few times. V gene TRBV19 combines with J gene TRBJ2-2; D not resolved. This CDR3 has 12 amino acids. CDR1 is LNHDA and CDR2 is SQIVND in the germline V gene (reference sequence). V was shortened by 5 bases and J by 5 bases, with 6 bases between the two germline ends. In DNA, the CDR3 is TGTGCCAGTAGTTACTGGACCGGGGAGCTGTTTTTT. This sequence encodes CASSYWTGELFF.

This clonotype was seen ten or more times. The V and J genes are TRBV2 and TRBJ2-7, with 9 nucleotides matching TRBD1. The germline V gene has CDR1 SNHLY and CDR2 FYNNEI. This CDR3 has 14 amino acids. Trimming took 8 bases from V and 6 from J; bases not matched to a gene: 11. CDR3 nucleotide sequence: TGTGCCAGCGGGATTAAGGGACAGGGACGCGAGCAGTACTTC. Protein sequence: CASGIKGQGREQYF. The full variable domain, completed using reference TRBV2 and TRBJ2-7, is EPEVTQTPSHQVTQMGQEVILRCVPISNHLYFYWYRQILGQKVEFLVSFYNNEISEKSEIFDDQFSVERPDGSNFTLKIRSTKLEDSAMYFCASGIKGQGREQYFGPGTRLTVT.

This clonotype was found a few times. This sequence joins TRBV12-3 or TRBV12-4 and TRBJ1-3; a possible D gene is TRBD1 (5 bases). The germline V and J ends were trimmed by 5 bases and 0 bases, with 14 bases remaining between them. The CDR3 sequence is 16 residues long. In nucleotides, the CDR3 is TGTGCCAGCAGTAGAGAACGGGGGATCTCTGGAAACACCATATATTTT. The encoded protein is CASSRERGISGNTIYF.

At least ten counts were recorded for this clonotype. The gene calls are TRBV28 and TRBJ1-4; unclear D gene. Looked up from germline, CDR1 is MDHEN and CDR2 is SYDVKM. Trimming left V 8 bases short and J 5 bases short, with 6 bases between. The CDR3 spans 11 residues. CDR3 nucleotides: TGTGCCAGCTTCGGGAATGAAAAACTGTTTTTT. It translates to CASFGNEKLFF.

This clonotype was detected only a few times. The chain employs TRBV28 and TRBJ2-1; 9 bases line up with TRBD2. This CDR3 is 15 amino acids long. Germline V lookup: CDR1 MDHEN, CDR2 SYDVKM. Germline trimming cut 3 bases from V and 9 bases from J; bases unmatched to any gene: 9. The CDR3 is CASSLGDAGGSEQFF. DNA for the CDR3: TGTGCCAGCAGTTTGGGGGACGCGGGAGGGAGTGAGCAGTTCTTC. The variable domain in full, completed from reference TRBV28 and TRBJ2-1, reads DVKVTQSSRYLVKRTGEKVFLECVQDMDHENMFWYRQDPGLGLRLIYFSYDVKMKEKGDIPEGYSVSREKKERFSLILESASTNQTSMYLCASSLGDAGGSEQFFGPGTRLTVL.

This clonotype was seen many times. V is TRBV6-2 or TRBV6-3 and J is TRBJ2-1; D may be TRBD1 or TRBD2 (6 bases each). Deletions cut 2 bases from V and 8 bases from J, with 13 bases between. From germline, CDR1 is MNHEY and CDR2 SVGEGT. The CDR3 extends over 14 amino acids. DNA for the CDR3: TGTGCCAGCAGTTACCGGCCGAGGGGGGATGAGCAGTTCTTC. Protein: CASSYRPRGDEQFF.

Details on this clonotype: A single base separates this from a much larger clone, so it may be a read error. As DNA, the CDR3 is TGTGCCAGCGGAGGAGACTTGAGCTACAATGAGCAGTTCTTC. Encoded protein: CASGGDLSYNEQFF. J is TRBJ2-1 and V is TRBV2; D perhaps matches TRBD2 (5 bases). V was pared by 8 bases and J by 3 bases, with 14 bases between. This CDR3 region has 14 residues. In germline, CDR1 is SNHLY, CDR2 FYNNEI.

This clonotype occurred many times. The chain uses TRBV11-2 and TRBJ1-2; D unresolved. The length of the CDR3 is 11 residues. Germline CDR1 and CDR2: SGHAT and FQNNGV. Trimming left V 3 bases short and J 11 bases short, with 10 bases between. This CDR3 is CASSLSSWYTF. CDR3 in DNA: TGTGCCAGCAGCTTGTCCTCCTGGTACACCTTC.

This chain links TRBV19 with TRBJ1-5, with D perhaps matching TRBD1 (6 bases). Germline CDR1 reads LNHDA; CDR2 reads SQIVND (reference sequence). V was trimmed by 4 bases and J by 1 base, leaving 14 bases between them. This CDR3 spans 16 amino acids. The CDR3 bases are TGTGCCAGTAGTACGGAGGGGGGATTAAGCAATCAGCCCCAGCATTTT. Translation: CASSTEGGLSNQPQHF.

In this sample, this clonotype turned up many times. Relative to the germline gene, one junction end is altered; a read error may explain this. The CDR3 loop reads CASSPGGQGGF. The CDR3 coding sequence is TGTGCCAGCAGCCCGGGGGGACAGGGTGGCTTC. The J gene is TRBJ2-7, the V gene TRBV11-2; 9 nucleotides align to TRBD1. Germline V lookup: CDR1 SGHAT, CDR2 FQNNGV. CDR3 length: 11 residues.

This clonotype appeared many times. The chain couples TRBV19 to TRBJ2-7; the D is unclear. CDR3 length: 14 amino acids. Germline values: CDR1 LNHDA, CDR2 SQIVND (reference sequence). Trimming removed 6 bases from V and 1 base from J, with 13 bases in between. In DNA, the CDR3 is TGTGCCAGTAGGATATCGGACGGATCCTACGAGCAGTACTTC. Translating it yields CASRISDGSYEQYF.

A few counts support this clonotype. V usage is TRBV20-1 and J usage is TRBJ1-4; TRBD1 might be the D (5 bases). The germline CDR1 and CDR2 sequences are DFQATT and SNEGSKA (reference sequence). This CDR3 comprises 13 residues. V lost 4 bases and J lost 2, with 8 bases in between. The CDR3 here is CSATGTTNEKLFF. The CDR3 region has the DNA TGCAGTGCTACAGGGACTACTAATGAAAAACTGTTTTTT.

The rearrangement links TRBV19 to TRBJ1-2, with a possible D match to TRBD1 (6 bases). The CDR3 is made up of 16 amino acids. CDR1 LNHDA and CDR2 SQIVND come from the germline V gene (reference sequence). V was pared by 0 bases and J by 4 bases, with 15 bases between. The CDR3 region has the DNA TGTGCCAGTAGTATAGATGCGGGGGGCGCCCGCTATGGCTACACCTTC. This translates into CASSIDAGGARYGYTF.

This clonotype was seen ten or more times. The chain links TRBV29-1 to TRBJ1-1; perhaps TRBD1 as D (5 bases). This CDR3 has 10 residues. In germline, CDR1 is SQVTM, CDR2 ANQGSEA. V was cut by 1 base and J by 11 bases, with 8 bases left in between. CDR3 in DNA: TGCAGCGTTGAAGGGGGCGAGGCTTTCTTT. Its protein is CSVEGGEAFF.

There are many counts of this clonotype. The gene calls are TRBV6-1 and TRBJ1-1; TRBD1 aligns across 7 bases. J lost 5 bases, V lost 7 bases, and 4 bases had no gene match. This CDR3 is built from 12 residues. Per the germline V gene, CDR1 is MNHNS and CDR2 is SASEGT. CDR3 region: CASIAGGTEAFF. The CDR3 coding sequence is TGTGCCAGCATAGCAGGGGGGACTGAAGCTTTCTTT.

A word on this clonotype: This could be a read error, since a much larger clone is one nucleotide away. The chain links TRBV7-2 to TRBJ2-1; 12 nucleotides agree with TRBD2. Germline V CDR1 and CDR2: SGHTA, FQGNSA. The CDR3 covers 19 residues. As DNA, the CDR3 is TGTGCCAGCAGCTTAGAGGCGACTAGCGGGAGTGTCTCCTACAATGAGCAGCTCTTC. Translation gives CASSLEATSGSVSYNEQLF.

V gene TRBV18 combines with J gene TRBJ1-6; a weak D match, TRBD1 (6 bases). Germline CDR1 and CDR2: KGHSH and LQKENI. The CDR3 consists of 17 residues. The germline V and J ends were trimmed by 3 bases and 6 bases, with 18 bases remaining between them. The CDR3: CASSPRGGGGSNSPLHF. The CDR3 bases are TGTGCCAGCTCACCCCGGGGAGGAGGGGGTAGTAATTCACCCCTCCACTTT.

This clonotype was picked up many times. V gene TRBV6-5 combines with J gene TRBJ2-7; 8 bases are a match to TRBD2. This CDR3 comprises 17 residues. Trimming cost V 0 bases and J 1 base; bases outside gene matches: 8. Germline V gene sequence: CDR1 MNHEY, CDR2 SVGAGI. Here the CDR3 reads CASSYSTMRGRSYEQYF. For the CDR3, the DNA is TGTGCCAGCAGTTACTCGACCATGCGCGGGAGGTCCTACGAGCAGTACTTC.

This clonotype was detected only a few times. The chain joins TRBV6-1 to TRBJ2-1; D remains unclear. The germline CDR1 and CDR2 sequences are MNHNS and SASEGT. The CDR3 length is 14 residues. V was trimmed by 0 bases and J by 4 bases, leaving 7 bases between them. The DNA of the CDR3 is TGTGCCAGCAGTGAAGCTGCGGTGTACAATGAGCAGTTCTTC. Amino acid sequence: CASSEAAVYNEQFF.

As for this clonotype: This may be a read error, as it is one base from a much larger clone. The chain carries TRBV2 and TRBJ1-1; no firm D call. Trimming pared 5 bases from V and 3 bases from J, leaving 19 bases between. Germline-derived CDR1 and CDR2 are SNHLY and FYNNEI. This CDR3 has 16 amino acids. The CDR3 here is CASSTQRFTPDTEAFF. CDR3 DNA: TGTGCCAGCAGTACCCAAAGGTTTACCCCGGACACTGAAGCTTTCTTT.

This clonotype was counted ten times or more. The chain uses TRBV7-9 and TRBJ1-1; no clear D. V gave up 3 bases and J gave up 4 bases, with 12 bases separating them. The CDR3 has 14 amino acids. CDR1 is SEHNR and CDR2 is FQNEAQ in the germline V gene (reference sequence). DNA for the CDR3: TGTGCCAGCAGCTTTGGCCGTTCGGGCACTGAAGCTTTCTTT. It translates to CASSFGRSGTEAFF.

This clonotype was counted at least ten times. Written as DNA, the CDR3 is TGTGCCAGCAGTTTATCCGCTTTCCAGGGGGCGCGGGACTACGAGCAGTACTTC. It codes for CASSLSAFQGARDYEQYF. The genes are TRBV28 and TRBJ2-7; 8 bases fit TRBD1. This CDR3 region has 18 residues. V shed 1 base, J shed 3 bases, and the junction held 14 bases outside the gene matches. CDR1 and CDR2 (germline): MDHEN, SYDVKM.